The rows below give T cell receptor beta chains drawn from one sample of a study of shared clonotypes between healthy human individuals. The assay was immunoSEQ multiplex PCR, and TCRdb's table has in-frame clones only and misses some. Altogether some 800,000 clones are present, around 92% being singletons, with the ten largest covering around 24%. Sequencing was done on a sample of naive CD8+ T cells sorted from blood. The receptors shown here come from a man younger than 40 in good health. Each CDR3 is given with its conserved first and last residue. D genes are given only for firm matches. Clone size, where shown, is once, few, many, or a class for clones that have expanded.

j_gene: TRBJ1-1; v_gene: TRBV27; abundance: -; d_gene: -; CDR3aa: CASMGVRVARNTEAFF; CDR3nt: TGTGCCAGCATGGGTGTTAGGGTGGCGCGGAACACTGAAGCTTTCTTT
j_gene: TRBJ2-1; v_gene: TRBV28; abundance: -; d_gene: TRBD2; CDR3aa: CASSFGGSSYNEQFF; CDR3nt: TGTGCCAGCAGTTTTGGCGGGAGCTCCTACAATGAGCAGTTCTTC
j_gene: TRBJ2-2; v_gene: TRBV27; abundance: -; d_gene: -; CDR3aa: CASWGGGELFF; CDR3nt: TGTGCCAGCTGGGGTGGCGGGGAGCTGTTTTTT
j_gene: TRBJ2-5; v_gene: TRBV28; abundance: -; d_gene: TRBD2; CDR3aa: CASSLNPASGIEGTQYF; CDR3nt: TGTGCCAGCAGTTTAAACCCTGCTAGCGGGATTGAGGGGACCCAGTACTTC
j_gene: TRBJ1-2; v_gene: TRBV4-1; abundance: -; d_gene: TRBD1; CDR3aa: CASSQEQTGGFGYTF; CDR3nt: TGCGCCAGCAGCCAAGAACAGACAGGGGGATTCGGCTACACCTTC
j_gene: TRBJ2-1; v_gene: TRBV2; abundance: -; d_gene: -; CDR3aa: CALKDGGSYNEQFF; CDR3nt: TGTGCCCTCAAGGATGGAGGGTCCTACAATGAGCAGTTCTTC
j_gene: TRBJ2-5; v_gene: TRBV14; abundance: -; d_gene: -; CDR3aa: CASSQGDYKETQYF; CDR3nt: TGTGCCAGCAGCCAAGGCGACTACAAAGAGACCCAGTACTTC
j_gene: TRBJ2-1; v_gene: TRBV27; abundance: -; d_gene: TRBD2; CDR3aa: CATRIAGGVNEQFF; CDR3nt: TGTGCCACCAGGATAGCGGGAGGGGTAAATGAGCAGTTCTTC
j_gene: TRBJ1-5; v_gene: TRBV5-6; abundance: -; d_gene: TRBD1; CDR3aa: CASSLFETGDQPQHF; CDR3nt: TGTGCCAGCAGCTTGTTTGAGACAGGGGATCAGCCCCAGCATTTT
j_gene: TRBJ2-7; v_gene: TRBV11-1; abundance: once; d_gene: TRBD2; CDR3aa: CASSQRGNRAYEQYF; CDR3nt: TGTGCCAGCAGCCAGCGGGGGAATCGGGCGTACGAGCAGTACTTC
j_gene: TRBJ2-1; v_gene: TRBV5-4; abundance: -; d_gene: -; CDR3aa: CASSFQGAYNEQFF; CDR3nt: TGTGCCAGCAGCTTCCAGGGTGCCTACAATGAGCAGTTCTTC
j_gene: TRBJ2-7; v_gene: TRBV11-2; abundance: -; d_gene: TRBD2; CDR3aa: CASSFSSGSYEQYF; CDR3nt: TGTGCCAGCAGCTTTTCTAGCGGGAGCTACGAGCAGTACTTC
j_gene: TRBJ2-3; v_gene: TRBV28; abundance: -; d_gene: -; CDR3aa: CASTLADTSTDTQYF; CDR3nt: TGTGCCAGCACCCTAGCAGATACTAGCACAGATACGCAGTATTTT
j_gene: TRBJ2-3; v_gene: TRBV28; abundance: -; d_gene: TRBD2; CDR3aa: CASSLRGLASTDTQYF; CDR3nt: TGTGCCAGCAGTTTACGGGGACTAGCGAGCACAGATACGCAGTATTTT
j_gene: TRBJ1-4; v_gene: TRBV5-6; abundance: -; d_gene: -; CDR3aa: CASSLAGVNEKLFF; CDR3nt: TGTGCCAGCAGCTTGGCAGGGGTTAATGAAAAACTGTTTTTT
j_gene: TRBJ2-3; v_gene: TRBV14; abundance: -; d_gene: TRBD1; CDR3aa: CASSRAGQGIDTQYF; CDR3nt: TGTGCCAGCAGCCGGGCTGGACAGGGAATAGATACGCAGTATTTT
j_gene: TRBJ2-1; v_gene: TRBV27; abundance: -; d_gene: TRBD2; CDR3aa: CASSSIGLANNEQFF; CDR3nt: TGTGCCAGCAGTTCAATCGGACTAGCCAACAATGAGCAGTTCTTC
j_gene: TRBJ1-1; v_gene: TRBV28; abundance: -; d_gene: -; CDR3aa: CASSPGVENTEAFF; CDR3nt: TGTGCCAGCAGCCCAGGGGTTGAGAACACTGAAGCTTTCTTT
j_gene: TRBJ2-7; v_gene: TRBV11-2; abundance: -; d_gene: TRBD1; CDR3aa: CASSFSIGQADYEQYF; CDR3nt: TGTGCCAGCAGCTTCTCAATCGGACAGGCGGATTACGAGCAGTACTTC
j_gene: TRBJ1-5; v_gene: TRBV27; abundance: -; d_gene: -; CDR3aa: CASRPGVSNQPQHF; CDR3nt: TGTGCCAGCAGGCCGGGGGTTAGCAATCAGCCCCAGCATTTT
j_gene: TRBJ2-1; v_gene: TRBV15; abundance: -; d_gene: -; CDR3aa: CATSSAPRENNEQFF; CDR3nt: TGTGCCACCAGCAGTGCTCCGAGGGAAAACAATGAGCAGTTCTTC
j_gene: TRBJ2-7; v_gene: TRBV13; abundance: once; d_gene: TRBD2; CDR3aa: CASSPGTSLEQYF; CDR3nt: TGTGCCAGCAGCCCCGGGACTAGCCTCGAGCAGTACTTC
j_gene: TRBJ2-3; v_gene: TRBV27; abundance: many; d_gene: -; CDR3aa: CASSWHPSSADTQYF; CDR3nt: TGTGCCAGCAGTTGGCACCCCTCATCAGCGGATACGCAGTATTTT
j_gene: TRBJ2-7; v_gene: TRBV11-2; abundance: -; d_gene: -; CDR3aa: CASSQDSYEQYF; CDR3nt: TGTGCCAGCAGCCAAGACAGCTACGAGCAGTACTTC
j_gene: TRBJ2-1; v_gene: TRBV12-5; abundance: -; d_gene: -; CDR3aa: CASGLKVVSAGPEFF; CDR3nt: TGTGCTAGTGGTTTAAAAGTTGTATCGGCGGGGCCTGAGTTCTTC
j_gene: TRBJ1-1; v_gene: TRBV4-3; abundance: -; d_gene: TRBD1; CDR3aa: CASSRATDRAVEAFF; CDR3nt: TGCGCCAGCAGCCGAGCTACCGACAGGGCGGTTGAAGCTTTCTTT
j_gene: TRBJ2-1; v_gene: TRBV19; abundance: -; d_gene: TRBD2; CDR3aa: CASSPGLAGDAHNEQFF; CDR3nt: TGTGCCAGTAGTCCGGGACTAGCGGGGGACGCTCACAATGAGCAGTTCTTC
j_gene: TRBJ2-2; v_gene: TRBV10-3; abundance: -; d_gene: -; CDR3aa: CAISTSGSEGTGELFF; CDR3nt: TGTGCCATCAGTACTTCCGGGTCGGAGGGCACCGGGGAGCTGTTTTTT
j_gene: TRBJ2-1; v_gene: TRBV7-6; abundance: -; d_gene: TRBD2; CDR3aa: CASSLALGGEQFF; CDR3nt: TGTGCCAGCAGCTTAGCGCTGGGAGGGGAGCAGTTCTTC
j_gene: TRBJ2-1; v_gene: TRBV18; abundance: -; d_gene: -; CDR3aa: CASSPPGAGQSSYNEQFF; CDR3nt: TGTGCCAGCTCCCCCCCCGGGGCGGGGCAGAGCTCCTACAATGAGCAGTTCTTC
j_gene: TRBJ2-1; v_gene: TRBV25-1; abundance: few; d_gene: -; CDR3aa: CASSEQTLEEQFF; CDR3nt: TGTGCCAGCTCCGAACAGACCCTCGAAGAGCAGTTCTTC
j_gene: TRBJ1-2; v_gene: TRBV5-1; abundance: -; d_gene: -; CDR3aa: CASSQEVPAPGHGYTF; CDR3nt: TGCGCCAGCAGCCAAGAGGTCCCGGCGCCGGGACATGGCTACACCTTC
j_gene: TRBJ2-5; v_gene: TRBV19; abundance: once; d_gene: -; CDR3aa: CASTGIQETQYF; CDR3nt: TGTGCCAGTACCGGCATACAAGAGACCCAGTACTTC
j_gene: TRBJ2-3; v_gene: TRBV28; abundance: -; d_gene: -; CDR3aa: CATTTTPAVDTQYF; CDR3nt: TGTGCCACCACTACGACCCCCGCGGTTGATACGCAGTATTTT
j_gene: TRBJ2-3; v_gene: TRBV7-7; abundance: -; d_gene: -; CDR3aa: CASSLGRAGTDTQYF; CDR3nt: TGTGCCAGCAGCTTAGGAAGGGCTGGCACAGATACGCAGTATTTT
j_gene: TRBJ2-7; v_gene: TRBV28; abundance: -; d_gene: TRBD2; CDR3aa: CALAALPRAGGPYEQYF; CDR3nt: TGTGCCCTAGCAGCACTGCCCCGAGCGGGAGGGCCTTACGAGCAGTACTTC
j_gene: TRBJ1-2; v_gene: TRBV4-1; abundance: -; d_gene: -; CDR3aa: CASSQAPLGLRDGYTF; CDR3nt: TGCGCCAGCAGCCAGGCTCCGTTAGGGTTAAGGGATGGCTACACCTTC
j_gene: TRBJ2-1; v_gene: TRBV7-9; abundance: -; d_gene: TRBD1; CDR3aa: CASSPPDGQGYNEQFF; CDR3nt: TGTGCCAGCAGCCCCCCCGACGGACAGGGCTACAATGAGCAGTTCTTC
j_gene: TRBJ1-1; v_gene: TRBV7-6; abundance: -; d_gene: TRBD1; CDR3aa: CASSSPQGMNTEAFF; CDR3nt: TGTGCCAGCAGCTCCCCACAGGGGATGAACACTGAAGCTTTCTTT
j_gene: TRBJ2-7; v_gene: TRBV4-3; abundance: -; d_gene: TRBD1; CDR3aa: CASSQGVLSSTGAYEQYF; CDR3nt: TGCGCCAGCAGCCAAGGGGTTCTTAGCTCGACAGGGGCCTACGAGCAGTACTTC
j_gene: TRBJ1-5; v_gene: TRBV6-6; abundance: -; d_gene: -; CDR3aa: CASSPGVEGQHF; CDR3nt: TGTGCCAGCAGCCCCGGAGTGGAGGGGCAGCATTTT
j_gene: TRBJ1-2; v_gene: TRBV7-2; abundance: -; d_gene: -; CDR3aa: CASSWTVSGGYTF; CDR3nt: TGTGCCAGCAGCTGGACAGTGTCGGGGGGCTACACCTTC
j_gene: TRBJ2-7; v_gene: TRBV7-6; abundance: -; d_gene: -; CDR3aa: CASSSQRVGREEIEQYF; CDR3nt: TGTGCCAGCAGCTCCCAGAGGGTGGGCAGGGAGGAAATCGAGCAGTACTTC
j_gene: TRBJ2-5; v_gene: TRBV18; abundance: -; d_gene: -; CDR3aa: CASSPGTTGRKETQYF; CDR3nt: TGTGCCAGCTCACCAGGGACAACTGGACGAAAAGAGACCCAGTACTTC
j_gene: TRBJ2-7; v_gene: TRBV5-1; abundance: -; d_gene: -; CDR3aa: CASSLEDYEQYF; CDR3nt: TGCGCCAGCAGCTTGGAGGACTACGAGCAGTACTTC
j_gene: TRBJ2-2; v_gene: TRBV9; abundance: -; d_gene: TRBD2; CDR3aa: CASSVEAGGTGELFF; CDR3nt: TGTGCCAGCAGCGTCGAAGCGGGGGGAACCGGGGAGCTGTTTTTT
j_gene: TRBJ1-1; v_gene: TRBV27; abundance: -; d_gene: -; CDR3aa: CASSSAGAEAFF; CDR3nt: TGTGCCAGCAGCTCCGCGGGGGCTGAAGCTTTCTTT
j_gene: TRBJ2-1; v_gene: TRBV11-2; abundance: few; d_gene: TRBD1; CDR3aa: CASSLGTGGDEQFF; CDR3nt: TGTGCCAGCAGCTTAGGGACAGGGGGCGATGAGCAGTTCTTC
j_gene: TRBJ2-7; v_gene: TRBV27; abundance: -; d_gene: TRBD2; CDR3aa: CASTGGRGYEQYF; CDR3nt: TGTGCCAGCACAGGCGGGAGGGGGTACGAGCAGTACTTC
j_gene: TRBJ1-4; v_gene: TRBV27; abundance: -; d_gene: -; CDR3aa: CASTIRSGSTNEKLFF; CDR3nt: TGTGCCAGCACCATTCGATCAGGGTCAACTAATGAAAAACTGTTTTTT
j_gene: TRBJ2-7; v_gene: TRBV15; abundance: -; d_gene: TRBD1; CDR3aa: CATSSNRDRIDSYEQYF; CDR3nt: TGTGCCACCAGCAGTAACCGGGACAGGATCGACTCCTACGAGCAGTACTTC
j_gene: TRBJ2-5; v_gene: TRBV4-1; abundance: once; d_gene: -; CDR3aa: CASSQGFLSPSGQETQYF; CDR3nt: TGCGCCAGCAGCCAAGGCTTTCTGAGCCCCAGCGGGCAAGAGACCCAGTACTTC
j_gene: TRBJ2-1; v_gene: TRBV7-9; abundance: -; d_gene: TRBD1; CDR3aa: CASRLRDSLYNEQFF; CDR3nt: TGTGCCAGCAGACTCCGGGACAGCCTTTACAATGAGCAGTTCTTC
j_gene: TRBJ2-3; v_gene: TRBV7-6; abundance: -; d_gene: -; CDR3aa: CASSSIAASTDTQYF; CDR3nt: TGTGCCAGCAGCTCAATAGCGGCTAGCACAGATACGCAGTATTTT